Described below is a single TCR beta chain sequence and its context. This entry comes from a study of blood T cell repertoires in COVID-19. Across the study: Sample material is recorded as cDNA or gDNA derived from T cells, B-cell-depleted T cells, or PBMCs.

TCRdb's copy holds only in-frame clones and misses some; the assay was immunoSEQ multiplex PCR. Of approximately 170,000 clones listed, more than 80% are singletons. Those enrolled, adults aged roughly 18 to 90 years, came from fewer than 25 US areas. The J segment lost 4 bases and the V segment lost 6 bases, leaving 10 bases of the junction unmatched. The CDR3 contains 15 residues. Germline CDR1 reads MNHEY; CDR2 reads SMNVEV (reference sequence). J is TRBJ1-1 and V is TRBV27, with TRBD1 matching over 8 bases. The source material was PBMCs or T cells enriched from blood (not recorded which). The TCR comes from a man between 50 and 59 years old who had recovered from COVID-19. CDR3 in amino acids: CASRRVGQAGTEAFF. CDR3 nucleotide sequence: TGTGCCAGCAGACGGGTGGGACAGGCGGGCACTGAAGCTTTCTTT.